The 19 T cell receptor beta chains below come from one sample, sequenced in a study of ipilimumab plus nivolumab after autologous stem cell transplantation. Libraries were prepared by immunoSEQ multiplex PCR; TCRdb keeps only in-frame clonotypes and omits some of them. This table has roughly 45,000 clones, roughly 84% appearing once. The sequencing here drew on PBMCs, taken in a trial of ipilimumab plus nivolumab as post-transplant consolidation. Receptors were obtained from a male donor with multiple myeloma.

The CDR3 is CASSLAGDRGETQYF. The DNA of the CDR3 is TGCGCCAGCAGCTTGGCTGGAGACAGGGGAGAGACCCAGTACTTC. The chain recombines TRBV5-1 with TRBJ2-5; 8 bases line up with TRBD1. Germline CDR1 and CDR2: SGHRS and YFSETQ. V lost 0 bases to trimming and J lost 4 bases; unmatched junction nucleotides: 5. This CDR3 contains 15 residues.

The chain carries TRBV4-2 and TRBJ2-3; 7 nucleotides line up with TRBD2. V shed 5 bases and J 5 bases; nucleotides not matched to a gene: 7. Germline V lookup: CDR1 LGHNA, CDR2 YNFKEQ. The CDR3 has 14 amino acids. The CDR3 nucleotides are TGTGCCAGCAGCGATGGCGGGAGTGGAGATACGCAGTATTTT. Encoded protein: CASSDGGSGDTQYF.

This chain links TRBV7-9 with TRBJ2-1; 13 bases align to TRBD2. The V and J ends lost 5 bases and 6 bases, in that order; junction bases with no gene match: 4. The CDR3 spans 15 residues. From germline, CDR1 is SEHNR and CDR2 FQNEAQ (reference sequence). This CDR3 is CASSPGLAGFNEQFF. The CDR3 nucleotides are TGTGCCAGCAGCCCGGGACTAGCGGGATTCAATGAGCAGTTCTTC.

V gene TRBV18 combines with J gene TRBJ1-3; no clear D. In germline, CDR1 is KGHSH, CDR2 LQKENI. The CDR3 loop spans 12 amino acids. Trimming removed 3 bases at V and 3 bases at J, with 3 bases between. CDR3: CASSPLGNTIYF. CDR3 nucleotides: TGTGCCAGCTCACCTCTTGGAAACACCATATATTTT.

The CDR3 reads CASSIRGGAGRSNQPQHF. CDR3 nucleotides: TGTGCCAGTAGTATCCGAGGTGGGGCAGGGAGAAGCAATCAGCCCCAGCATTTT. The V gene is TRBV19, the J gene TRBJ1-5; D is perhaps TRBD1 (5 bases). Germline CDR1 and CDR2: LNHDA and SQIVND (reference sequence). Trimming removed 3 bases from V and 1 base from J, with 19 bases in between. The CDR3 is made up of 18 amino acids.

This sequence joins TRBV5-1 and TRBJ2-7; maybe TRBD2 (5 bases). Trimming pared 4 bases from V and 9 bases from J, leaving 14 bases between. The CDR3 has 12 residues. The germline V gene has CDR1 SGHRS and CDR2 YFSETQ. The CDR3 loop is CASSLGGHRQYF. CDR3 coding DNA: TGCGCCAGCAGCCTCGGCGGGCACCGGCAGTACTTC.

The chain couples TRBV5-5 to TRBJ2-7; TRBD1 might be the D (6 bases). V lost 4 bases to trimming and J lost 6 bases, with 17 bases between them. The CDR3 has 14 residues. Germline V CDR1 and CDR2: SGHKS, YYEKEE (reference sequence). The CDR3 DNA sequence: TGTGCCAGCAGCCCTATGGGGGCCCGGGGCGAGCAGTACTTC. Its translation is CASSPMGARGEQYF.

The CDR3 is CASRSSYFIYEQYF. Here the CDR3 DNA reads TGTGCCAGCCGGTCCAGCTATTTTATCTACGAGCAGTACTTC. The genes are TRBV2 and TRBJ2-5; D uncertain. TRBJ2-7 explains the end of the DNA better; the J call may be wrong. This CDR3 contains 14 residues. CDR1 and CDR2 (germline): SNHLY, FYNNEI.

J is TRBJ2-5 and V is TRBV9; D remains ambiguous. Trimming removed 2 bases from V and 5 bases from J, with 10 bases in between. This CDR3 has 13 residues. Germline assignment: CDR1 SGDLS and CDR2 YYNGEE. For the CDR3, the DNA is TGTGCCAGCAGCGTCGATGGTGGGGAGACCCAGTACTTC. This translates into CASSVDGGETQYF.

The chain joins TRBV19 to TRBJ2-1; 14 nucleotides agree with TRBD2. The J segment lost 8 bases and the V segment lost 5 bases, leaving 17 bases of the junction unmatched. This CDR3 is built from 19 residues. Germline V lookup: CDR1 LNHDA, CDR2 SQIVND (reference sequence). The CDR3 reads CASSLYSPGLAGVIDEQFF. CDR3 in DNA: TGTGCCAGTAGTCTCTACTCTCCGGGACTAGCGGGAGTCATCGATGAGCAGTTCTTC.

The CDR3: CASRGGTDRWSPLHF. CDR3 DNA: TGTGCCAGCAGGGGGGGGACAGATCGATGGTCACCCCTCCACTTT. The chain employs TRBV27 and TRBJ1-6, with TRBD1 matching 7 bases. Germline CDR1 MNHEY, CDR2 SMNVEV (reference sequence). J gave up 10 bases and V 6 bases, and 12 bases lay outside the gene matches. There are 15 residues in the CDR3.

The chain couples TRBV9 to TRBJ1-2; the match to TRBD1 covers 10 bases. Germline loops: CDR1 SGDLS, CDR2 YYNGEE. The CDR3 covers 16 residues. V lost 4 bases and J lost 4; bases outside the gene matches: 10. The CDR3 spells CASSPTGTGVIYGYTF. As DNA, the CDR3 is TGTGCCAGCAGCCCGACCGGGACAGGGGTTATCTATGGCTACACCTTC.

V usage is TRBV11-3 and J usage is TRBJ2-4; 8 nucleotides line up with TRBD1. The CDR3 has 15 residues. Looked up from germline, CDR1 is SGHNT and CDR2 is YENEEA. The V segment lost 5 bases and the J segment 3 bases; nucleotides outside the gene matches: 6. The CDR3 bases are TGTGCCAGCAGCCCCGGACAGGGTGGCAAAAACATTCAGTACTTC. Translated, it gives CASSPGQGGKNIQYF. Variable domain in full (rest from reference TRBV11-3 and TRBJ2-4): EAGVVQSPRYKIIEKKQPVAFWCNPISGHNTLYWYLQNLGQGPELLIRYENEEAVDDSQLPKDRFSAERLKGVDSTLKIQPAELGDSAVYLCASSPGQGGKNIQYFGAGTRLSVL.

V is TRBV7-2 and J is TRBJ2-2; 7 bases are a match to TRBD1. V shed 3 bases and J 2 bases; nucleotides not matched to a gene: 3. In germline, CDR1 is SGHTA, CDR2 FQGNSA. The CDR3 extends over 15 amino acids. The CDR3: CASSFIGGNTGELFF. The CDR3 DNA sequence: TGTGCCAGCAGCTTTATAGGGGGCAACACCGGGGAGCTGTTTTTT.

V gene TRBV5-6 combines with J gene TRBJ2-7, with D perhaps assigned TRBD1 or TRBD2 (6 bases each). The CDR3 contains 12 residues. V lost 9 bases, J lost 5 bases, and 15 bases lay in between. The germline gives CDR1 SGHDT, CDR2 YYEEEE. CDR3 residues: CATSRGVDEQYF. In nucleotides, the CDR3 is TGTGCCACCAGTAGGGGGGTCGACGAGCAGTACTTC.

V and J are TRBV7-2 and TRBJ1-6, with a weak D call TRBD1 (5 bases). Trimming shortened V by 5 bases and J by 9 bases, and 14 bases separated the two germline ends. CDR1 SGHTA and CDR2 FQGNSA come from the germline V gene. The CDR3 loop spans 14 amino acids. The CDR3 nucleotides are TGTGCCAGCAGCAGAGGGACCGACGGTTCACCCCTCCACTTT. Translating gives CASSRGTDGSPLHF.

In regard to this clone: This CDR3 is also generated by other DNA sequences in the sample. V and J are TRBV10-2 and TRBJ1-1; weak D call: TRBD1 (6 bases). Germline-derived CDR1 and CDR2 are WSHSY and SAAADI. The CDR3 loop spans 14 amino acids. The V and J ends lost 3 bases and 0 bases respectively, with 8 bases between them. This CDR3 reads CASSEGGLNTEAFF. In nucleotides, the CDR3 is TGCGCCAGCAGTGAAGGGGGGCTGAACACTGAAGCTTTCTTT.

The chain joins TRBV9 to TRBJ2-5, with 8 bases aligning to TRBD2. The CDR3 is made up of 14 amino acids. After removal of 7 bases from V and 8 bases from J, the junction contained 13 bases not matched to a gene. Germline CDR1 reads SGDLS; CDR2 reads YYNGEE. CDR3 protein: CASSPGLGPATQYF. The CDR3 DNA reads TGTGCCAGCTCTCCGGGACTAGGACCTGCCACCCAGTACTTC.

As DNA, the CDR3 is TGTGCCAGCAGTCCGGTGGGGGGAAGGGGAAACACCATATATTTT. This sequence encodes CASSPVGGRGNTIYF. The rearrangement links TRBV6-5 to TRBJ1-3, with a weak D call TRBD1 (5 bases). The germline V gene has CDR1 MNHEY and CDR2 SVGAGI. CDR3 length equals 15 residues. V was cut by 5 bases and J by 4 bases, with 15 bases left in between.